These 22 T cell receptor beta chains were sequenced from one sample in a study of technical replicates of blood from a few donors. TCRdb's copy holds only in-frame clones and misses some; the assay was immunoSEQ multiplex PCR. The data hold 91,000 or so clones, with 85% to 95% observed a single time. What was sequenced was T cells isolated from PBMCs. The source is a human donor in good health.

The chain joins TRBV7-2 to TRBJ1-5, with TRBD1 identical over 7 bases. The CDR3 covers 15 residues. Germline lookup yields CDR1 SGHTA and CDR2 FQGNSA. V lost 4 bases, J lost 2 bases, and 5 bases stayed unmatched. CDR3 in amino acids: CASSSQGVGNQPQHF. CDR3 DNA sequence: TGTGCCAGCAGCTCTCAGGGGGTAGGCAATCAGCCCCAGCATTTT.

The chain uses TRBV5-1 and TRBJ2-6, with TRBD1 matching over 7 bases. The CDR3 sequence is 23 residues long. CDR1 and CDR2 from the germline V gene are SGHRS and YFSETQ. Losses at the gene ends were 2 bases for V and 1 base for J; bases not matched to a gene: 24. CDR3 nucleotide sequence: TGCGCCAGCAGCTTTCTCAACTCCCTGTATGTGAGACAGGGAACTTCTGGGGCCAACGTCCTGACTTTC. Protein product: CASSFLNSLYVRQGTSGANVLTF.

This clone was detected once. In DNA form, the CDR3 reads TGTGCCAGCAGGGTTAGCGGCTTCACAGATACGCAGTATTTT. It translates to CASRVSGFTDTQYF. The chain employs TRBV5-6 and TRBJ2-3; maybe TRBD2 (6 bases). Per the germline V gene, CDR1 is SGHDT and CDR2 is YYEEEE. This CDR3 comprises 14 residues. V lost 5 bases, J lost 2 bases, and 12 bases lay in between.

The CDR3 region has the DNA TGTGCCAGCACACCAGCTAGTAGCACAGATACGCAGTATTTT. This translates into CASTPASSTDTQYF. This chain links TRBV6-1 with TRBJ2-3; D remains unclear. The CDR3 length is 14 residues. Trimming removed 7 bases from V and 0 bases from J, with 11 bases in between. Germline V gene lookup returns CDR1 MNHNS and CDR2 SASEGT.

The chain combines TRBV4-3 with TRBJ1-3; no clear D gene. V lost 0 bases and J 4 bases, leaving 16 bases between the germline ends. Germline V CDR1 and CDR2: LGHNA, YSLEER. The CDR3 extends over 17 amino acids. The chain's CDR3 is CASSQEVFYINGNTIYF. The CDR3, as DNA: TGCGCCAGCAGCCAAGAAGTTTTTTACATCAACGGAAACACCATATATTTT.

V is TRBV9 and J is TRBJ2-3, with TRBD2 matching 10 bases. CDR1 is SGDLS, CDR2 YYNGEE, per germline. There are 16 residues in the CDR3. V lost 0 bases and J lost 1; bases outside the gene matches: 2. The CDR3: CASSVDLAGGTDTQYF. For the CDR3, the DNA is TGTGCCAGCAGCGTAGATCTAGCGGGGGGCACAGATACGCAGTATTTT.

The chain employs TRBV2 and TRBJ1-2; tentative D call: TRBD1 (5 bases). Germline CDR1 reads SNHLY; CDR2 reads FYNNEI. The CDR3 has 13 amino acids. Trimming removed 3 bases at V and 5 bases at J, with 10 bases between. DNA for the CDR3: TGTGCCAGCAGTGACCAGCAGGGATATGGCTACACCTTC. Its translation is CASSDQQGYGYTF.

The CDR3 region has the DNA TGTGCCACCTCTGGACTAGCGGGAGGGTTGGAGACCCAGTACTTC. It translates to CATSGLAGGLETQYF. This chain uses TRBV6-6 with TRBJ2-5; 15 bases map to TRBD2. Germline V gene lookup returns CDR1 MNHNY and CDR2 SVGAGI (reference sequence). Germline trimming cut 10 bases from V and 5 bases from J; bases unmatched to any gene: 8. The length of the CDR3 is 15 residues.

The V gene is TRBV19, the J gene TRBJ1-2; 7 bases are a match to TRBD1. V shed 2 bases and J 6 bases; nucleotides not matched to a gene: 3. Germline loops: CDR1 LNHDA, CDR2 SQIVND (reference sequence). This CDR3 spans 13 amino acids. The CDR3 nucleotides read TGTGCCAGTAGTATACAGGGGGTAGATGGCTACACCTTC. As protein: CASSIQGVDGYTF.

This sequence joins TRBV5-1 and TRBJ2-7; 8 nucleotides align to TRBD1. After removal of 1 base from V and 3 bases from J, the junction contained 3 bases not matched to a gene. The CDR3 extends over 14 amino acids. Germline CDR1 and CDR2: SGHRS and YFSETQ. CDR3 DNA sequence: TGCGCCAGCAGCTTGTCAGGGGGCGGCTACGAGCAGTACTTC. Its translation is CASSLSGGGYEQYF.

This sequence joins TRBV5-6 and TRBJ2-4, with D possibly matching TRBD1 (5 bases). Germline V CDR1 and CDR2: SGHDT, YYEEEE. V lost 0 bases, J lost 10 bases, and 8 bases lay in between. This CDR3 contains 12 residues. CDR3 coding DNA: TGTGCCAGCAGCTTGGGACAGAGAATTCAGTACTTC. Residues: CASSLGQRIQYF.

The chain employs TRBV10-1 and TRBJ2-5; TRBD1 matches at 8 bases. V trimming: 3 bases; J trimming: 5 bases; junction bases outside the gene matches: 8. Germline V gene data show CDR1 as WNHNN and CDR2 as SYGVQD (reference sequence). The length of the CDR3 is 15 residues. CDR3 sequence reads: CASSDQAGGLETQYF. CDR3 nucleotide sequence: TGCGCCAGCAGTGATCAGGCAGGGGGCTTGGAGACCCAGTACTTC.

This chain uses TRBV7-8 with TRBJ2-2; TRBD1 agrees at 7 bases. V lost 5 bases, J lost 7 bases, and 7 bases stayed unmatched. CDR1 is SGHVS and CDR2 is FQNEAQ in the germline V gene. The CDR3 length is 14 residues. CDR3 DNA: TGTGCCAGCAGCCCACGCAGGGGGATCGGGGAGCTGTTTTTT. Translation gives CASSPRRGIGELFF.

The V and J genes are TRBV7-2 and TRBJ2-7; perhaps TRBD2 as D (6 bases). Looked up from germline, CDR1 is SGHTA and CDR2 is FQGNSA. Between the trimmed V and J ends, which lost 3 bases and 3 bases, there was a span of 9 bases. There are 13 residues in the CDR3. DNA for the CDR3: TGTGCCAGCAGCTTCCGGGGAGGCTACGAGCAGTACTTC. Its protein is CASSFRGGYEQYF. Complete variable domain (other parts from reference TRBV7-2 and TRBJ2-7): GAGVSQSPSNKVTEKGKDVELRCDPISGHTALYWYRQSLGQGLEFLIYFQGNSAPDKSGLPSDRFSAERTGGSVSTLTIQRTQQEDSAVYLCASSFRGGYEQYFGPGTRLTVT.

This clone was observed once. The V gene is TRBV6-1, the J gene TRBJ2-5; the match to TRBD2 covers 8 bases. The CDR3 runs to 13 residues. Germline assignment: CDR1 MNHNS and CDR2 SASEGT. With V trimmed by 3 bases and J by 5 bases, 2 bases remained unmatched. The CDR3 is CASSEGLVETQYF. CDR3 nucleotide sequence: TGTGCCAGCAGTGAGGGACTAGTTGAGACCCAGTACTTC.

The CDR3 DNA is TGTGCCAGTAGTATCTCAGGGAATAGGGAAAAACTGTTTTTT. Encoded protein: CASSISGNREKLFF. The chain carries TRBV19 and TRBJ1-4; TRBD1 might be the D (5 bases). The CDR3 contains 14 residues. V lost 3 bases and J 8 bases, leaving 13 bases between the germline ends. The germline V gene has CDR1 LNHDA and CDR2 SQIVND (reference sequence).

The CDR3 spells CASSPPPPGLVNEQYF. DNA for the CDR3: TGTGCCAGCTCACCCCCTCCACCCGGACTAGTTAACGAGCAGTACTTC. The V call is TRBV18, the J call TRBJ2-7; TRBD2 matches 7 bases. CDR1 is KGHSH and CDR2 is LQKENI in the germline V gene. CDR3 size: 16 residues. Trimming took 3 bases from V and 5 from J; bases not matched to a gene: 13.

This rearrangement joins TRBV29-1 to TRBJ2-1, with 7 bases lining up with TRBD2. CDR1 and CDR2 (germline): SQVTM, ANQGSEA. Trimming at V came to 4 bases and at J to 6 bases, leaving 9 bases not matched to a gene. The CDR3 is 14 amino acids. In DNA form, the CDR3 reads TGCAGCGTTGTTGGGCGGGAGCAGTTCAATGAGCAGTTCTTC. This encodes CSVVGREQFNEQFF.

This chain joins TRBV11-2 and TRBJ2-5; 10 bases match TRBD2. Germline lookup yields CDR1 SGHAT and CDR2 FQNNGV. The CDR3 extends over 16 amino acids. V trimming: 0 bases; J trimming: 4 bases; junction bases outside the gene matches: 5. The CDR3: CASSLDPLAGGETQYF. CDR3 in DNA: TGTGCCAGCAGCTTAGATCCATTAGCGGGAGGAGAGACCCAGTACTTC.

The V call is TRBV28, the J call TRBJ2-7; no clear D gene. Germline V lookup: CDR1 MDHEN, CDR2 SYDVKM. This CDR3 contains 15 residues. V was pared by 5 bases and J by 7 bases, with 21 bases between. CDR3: CASSPPGSTPREQYF. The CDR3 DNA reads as TGTGCCAGCAGTCCGCCGGGTTCTACCCCTCGAGAGCAGTACTTC. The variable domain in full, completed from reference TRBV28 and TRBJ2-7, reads DVKVTQSSRYLVKRTGEKVFLECVQDMDHENMFWYRQDPGLGLRLIYFSYDVKMKEKGDIPEGYSVSREKKERFSLILESASTNQTSMYLCASSPPGSTPREQYFGPGTRLTVT.

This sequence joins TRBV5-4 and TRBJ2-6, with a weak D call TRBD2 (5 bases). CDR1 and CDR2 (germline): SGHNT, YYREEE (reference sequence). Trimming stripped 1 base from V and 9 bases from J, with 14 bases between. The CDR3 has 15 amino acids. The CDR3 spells CASSLLVREDNVLTF. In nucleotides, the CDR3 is TGTGCCAGCAGCTTGTTGGTACGGGAAGACAACGTCCTGACTTTC.

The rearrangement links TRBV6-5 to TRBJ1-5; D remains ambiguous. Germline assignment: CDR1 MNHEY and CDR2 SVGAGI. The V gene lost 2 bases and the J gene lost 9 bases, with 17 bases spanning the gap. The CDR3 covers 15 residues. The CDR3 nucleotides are TGTGCCAGCAGTTACCTTTTGACTGCTCAAGGGCCCCAGCATTTT. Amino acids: CASSYLLTAQGPQHF.